What follows is one TCR beta chain and its context. The sample is drawn from a study of blood T cell repertoires in COVID-19. Study-level background: Specimens from acute and convalescent COVID-19 originated in the United States, Italy and Spain. T cells, B-cell-depleted T cells, or PBMCs provided the cDNA or gDNA that served as material.

Source study methods: Estimation of nucleated cell counts was performed using reference gene primer amplification. Profiled with immunoSEQ multiplex PCR; TCRdb holds only in-frame clones, not every one. Clone size and the V and J calls come from that table; the DNA yielded D and trimming. The table shows roughly 250,000 clones, with roughly 86% occurring only once. Germline CDR1 SGHRS, CDR2 YFSETQ. The ends were cut back, 6 bases at V and 9 bases at J, with 31 bases in the middle. This CDR3 contains 17 residues. The clonotype was recovered from a woman in her twenties or thirties with acute or convalescent COVID-19. V is TRBV5-1 and J is TRBJ2-7; D might be TRBD1 (8 bases). Sequenced: peripheral blood. CDR3 bases: TGCGCCAGCAACGATCGGAGGACAGGGAGGGAACCTCAGGGGCAGTACTTC. Residues: CASNDRRTGREPQGQYF.